The rows below give T cell receptor beta chains drawn from one sample of a study of a mutant IDH1 vaccine in newly diagnosed glioma. No antigen has been identified for these receptors. Profiling relied on immunoSEQ multiplex PCR, and the TCRdb table lists in-frame clones only, not all of them. This sample has more than 60,000 clones, with about 73% found just once. This material consisted of PBMCs, taken from a glioma patient whose treatment included an IDH1 peptide vaccine. All receptors come from a man aged 50-60 years with glioma. The CDR3 runs from the conserved cysteine through the conserved F or W. D genes are given only for firm matches. Not all rows give a size; the values are once, few, many and, for expanded clones, a class.

>.|TRBJ2-5|TRBV5-1|.
TGCGCCAGCAGCTTGGATGAGACCCAGTACTTC
CASSLDETQYF
>.|TRBJ2-3|TRBV5-8|.
TGTGCCAGCAGCTTTAGAAGGTTGGGCACAGATACGCAGTATTTT
CASSFRRLGTDTQYF
>.|TRBJ2-7|TRBV2|.
TGTGCCAGCAGTAAAGAGTCCTACGAGCAGTACTTC
CASSKESYEQYF
>few|TRBJ1-5|TRBV19|.
TGTGCCAGTAGTATAGATCGAGATCAGCCCCAGCATTTT
CASSIDRDQPQHF
>once|TRBJ2-7|TRBV19|TRBD1
TGTGCCAGTGCCCCAAACCGCGGGACAGGGGAACACGAGCAGTACTTC
CASAPNRGTGEHEQYF
>.|TRBJ2-5|TRBV5-1|.
TGCGCCAGCAGCTTGGAGGGTCAAGAGACCCAGTACTTC
CASSLEGQETQYF
>.|TRBJ2-7|TRBV10-3|TRBD1
TGTGCCACCTGGACAGGGGGCACCGACGAGCAGTACTTC
CATWTGGTDEQYF
>.|TRBJ2-1|TRBV10-2|.
TGCGCCAGCAATAGGGACCGTGCCAACAATGAGCAGTTCTTC
CASNRDRANNEQFF
>once|TRBJ2-2|TRBV4-1|.
TGCGCCAGCAGCCGTAGAGATATGAACACCGGGGAGCTGTTTTTT
CASSRRDMNTGELFF
>few|TRBJ1-1|TRBV19|TRBD1
TGTGCCAGTATGGGGACAGGGGGCCCCACTGAAGCTTTCTTT
CASMGTGGPTEAFF
>few|TRBJ1-5|TRBV19|TRBD1
TGTGCCAGTACATTAGACAGGGCCCGCAATCAGCCCCAGCATTTT
CASTLDRARNQPQHF
>.|TRBJ1-3|TRBV7-2|.
TGTGCCAGCAGCTTTTCCGACCTTGGAAACACCATATATTTT
CASSFSDLGNTIYF
>.|TRBJ2-1|TRBV29-1|.
TGCAGCGTTGACCGGGCGACAATATTCGGTGAGCAGTTCTTC
CSVDRATIFGEQFF
>.|TRBJ1-1|TRBV7-9|.
TGTGCCAGCAGCCCCCACATGAACACTGAAGCTTTCTTT
CASSPHMNTEAFF
>many|TRBJ1-1|TRBV14|TRBD1
TGTGCCAGCAGCCCGGGACAGGGGGGACTCACTGAAGCTTTCTTT
CASSPGQGGLTEAFF
>.|TRBJ2-5|TRBV15|.
TGTGCCACCAGCAGAGAAGTGCAGACCCAGTACTTC
CATSREVQTQYF
>.|TRBJ1-2|TRBV5-6|.
TGTGCCAGCAGCTTGGACACAGGGTGGAATGGCTACACCTTC
CASSLDTGWNGYTF
>few|TRBJ1-1|TRBV28|.
TGTGCCAGCGCGCGGGACTCAGAGGACACTGAAGCTTTCTTT
CASARDSEDTEAFF
>few|TRBJ1-1|TRBV11-1|.
TGTGCCAGCAGCTTAGTAGGGAACACTGAAGCTTTCTTT
CASSLVGNTEAFF
>.|TRBJ1-1|TRBV30|.
TGTGCCTTGACCGTCATGAACACTGAAGCTTTCTTT
CALTVMNTEAFF
>.|TRBJ1-2|TRBV29-1|.
TGCAGCGTGGCCAGGGGTACGAATGGCTACACCTTC
CSVARGTNGYTF
>.|TRBJ1-5|TRBV7-8|.
TGTGCCAGCAGCCCAAGGGGGGGCAATCAGCCCCAGCATTTT
CASSPRGGNQPQHF
>.|TRBJ1-1|TRBV6-6|.
TGTGCCAGCAAAGGAGCCGGGGAAGCTTTCTTT
CASKGAGEAFF
>.|TRBJ1-4|TRBV27|TRBD1
TGTGCCAGCAGATTTCAGGGGGCGCTCGGAGAAAAACTGTTTTTT
CASRFQGALGEKLFF
>once|TRBJ1-1|TRBV6-5|TRBD1
TGTGCCAGCAGGGCAACAGGGGCCACTGAAGCTTTCTTT
CASRATGATEAFF
>.|TRBJ2-1|TRBV7-2|.
TGTGCCAGCAGTCTCCGGCACGGATCCTACAATGAGCAGTTCTTC
CASSLRHGSYNEQFF
>.|TRBJ2-5|TRBV10-3|TRBD1
TGTGCCATCAGGGATACAGGGGGCGAAGAGACCCAGTACTTC
CAIRDTGGEETQYF
>.|TRBJ2-5|TRBV5-6|TRBD1
TGTGCCAGCGGGGGGACAGGGTCGTACGGAGAGACCCAGTACTTC
CASGGTGSYGETQYF
>.|TRBJ2-7|TRBV27|.
TGTGCCAGCAGTCCCCCCGCCAGCCACCTATACGAGCAGTACTTC
CASSPPASHLYEQYF
>.|TRBJ2-7|TRBV7-8|.
TGTGCCAGCAGCTTAGTTAGCCCCTCCTACGAGCAGTACTTC
CASSLVSPSYEQYF
>.|TRBJ2-6|TRBV27|.
TGTGCCAGCAGTTCCCCTAGCGCTGGGGCCAACGTCCTGACTTTC
CASSSPSAGANVLTF